This T cell receptor beta chain was identified during a study of cytomegalovirus exposure and HLA in healthy donors listed by TCRdb under 2017. For the study in its entirety: According to an earlier analysis of around 600 of the donors, 150 million to 200 million T cells yielded 90 million to 140 million unique TCR beta sequences and less than 300 Gb of sequence data. In a later genetic analysis, genome-wide SNP genotypes for 398 of the 666 donors were used, and that subset was treated as a discovery cohort. Among under 450 genotyped donors of the cohort, an average of roughly 240,000 unique TCR beta nucleotide sequences were sequenced per donor, roughly 18% of them non-productive. Of the approximately 400 genotyped donors, about 84% fell in the genetic ancestry cluster associated with self-reported Caucasian donors. All discovery cohort repertoires had been generated on a single sequencing platform. An earlier analysis of some 600 of the donors applied high-throughput TCR beta sequencing to assess whether each TCR beta V gene segment acted as functional or pseudogenic. Besides the first cohort of 666 subjects, a separate validation cohort made up of around 120 different subjects was used. HLA typing included class I and class II loci at four-digit resolution. Donor age, sex, ethnicity and CMV serostatus were compiled together with the repertoire data. The later analysis used no new phenotypic data to find candidate immune exposures, relying instead on TCR beta sequences and their occurrence across donors. The study was designed to test whether signatures of past pathogen exposure could be identified by cataloging public T cell receptors. The study combined high-throughput TCR immunosequencing, statistical association of individual TCRs with disease status, and machine learning to predict cytomegalovirus infection status. An early release that covered some 630 HLA-typed donors contained 250 to 350 gigabases of sequencing data and tens of millions of unique TCR sequences. The number of typed donors differed by locus: 629-630 for A, B, C, DRB1 and DQB1; 500 to 550 for DQA1; 606 for DPA1; and 400 to 480 for DPB1. A later analysis re-examined previously published TCR beta repertoires from several hundred donors and added high-resolution HLA genotyping to investigate patterns of TCR occurrence. Roughly 5 DR-DQ haplotypes were handled as single units for association and clustering because linkage in the cohort was strong. The study profiled the T cell repertoires of hundreds of subjects by immunosequencing and related them to cytomegalovirus serostatus.

The CDR3 measures 16 amino acids from cysteine to phenylalanine. The sequence is cut down to CDR3 DNA, 48 bases in frame from base 1. V is reduced by 4 bases and J by 5 bases, leaving a spacing of 20 bases between them. CDR1 and CDR2 are drawn from the germline V gene: MNHEY, SVGAGI. Remarks on this clone: Which antigen it targets is not known. The record has no base qualities; no much larger clone is one base away.

The cohort was made up of approximately 670 healthy bone marrow donors. Cohort members were all nominally healthy when sampled, although unrecorded immune exposures were likely present. The donor tested CMV seronegative, placing the donor among the 350 or so seronegative members of the cohort. A peripheral blood sample was provided by each donor, and peripheral blood mononuclear cells were used for TCR beta sequencing. Genomic DNA was extracted from the blood cell samples with the Qiagen DNeasy Blood Extraction Kit. The study at large found these results: In both the original and validation cohorts, the classifier was reported to diagnose cytomegalovirus status with high specificity and sensitivity. Across donors, most TCR sequences were observed very rarely, whereas some public TCRs were present in many individuals. According to a later analysis, parvovirus B19, influenza, CMV and Epstein-Barr virus appeared linked to several top co-occurrence clusters. A later analysis found that most CMV-associated TCR beta chains appeared HLA-restricted, with HLA associations seemingly driven largely by CMV exposure. In a later analysis, TCR association rates were found to vary across HLA loci, with the most associated TCRs seen for DRB1 alleles and the fewest for HLA-C alleles. The earlier analysis of 450 to 700 of the donors excluded some 16 rarely observed V segments, including chromosome 9 orphons, because counts were too low. A further reported finding was that TCR beta sequences accurately predicted the HLA-A and HLA-B alleles for most subjects in the first cohort. Linkage disequilibrium might explain the correlated functional status among segregating V segments, but an unknown experimental factor could not be excluded. Some IMGT-functional V segments, including TRBV6-2 and TRBV6-3, could not be told apart with the 87-base-pair reads, so those segments were excluded. The cohort was sequenced for TCR beta chains only, and without alpha or paired-chain data the features that could be detected were limited. A later genetic analysis associated a missense DCLRE1C variant with V-gene and J-gene trimming of TCR beta chains, and an independent cohort replicated the association. It was suggested by the authors that the approach could potentially be generalized to other disease states and immunological phenotypes. The study gave a list of 150 to 200 TCR beta chains associated with cytomegalovirus. The presence/absence analyses assumed that sequencing depth was roughly uniform across donors, and that assumption may not be true. According to a later genetic analysis, donors in an Asian-associated ancestry cluster had fewer N-insertions in productive TCRs than the approximately 710-donor mean. CMV serostatus was the only immune exposure information available for the cohort. Strong co-occurrence of HLA alleles, especially DR and DQ, made assigning TCR associations to individual alleles difficult. In vitro tests confirmed that a few of the cytomegalovirus-associated TCR beta chains recognize cytomegalovirus antigens. At a false discovery rate of 0.05, a later analysis linked under 20,000 TCR beta sequences to specific HLA alleles. The sequencing pipeline was judged likely to have produced a cluster of highly shared sequence variants as a technical artifact. An earlier analysis of roughly 570 of the donors showed that most TCR beta V segments appeared in productive rearrangements either about 87% or about 30% of the time, which broadly matched IMGT annotations. In a later analysis, HLA-associated TCR beta chains showed more clonal expansion and lower generation probabilities than non-associated chains that were equally common. HLA typing was unavailable for some donors at each locus, so association tests used only the typed subset.

The library was generated by the immunoSEQ multiplex PCR assay. For the multiplex PCR, a mixture combining 60 forward primers for TCR Vbeta segments and 13 reverse primers for TCR Jbeta segments was used. The CDR3 region of rearranged TCR beta genes was amplified from genomic DNA by a multiplex PCR assay. On the Illumina HiSeq System, the amplified TCR beta libraries were sequenced as 87-base-pair reads. On the authors' methods: In a later analysis, around 80 million unique TCR beta chains were counted across the approximately 670 repertoires, and some 10 million of these chains were shared by at least two donors. Raw reads were error-corrected and collapsed into unique sequences by a nearest-neighbor algorithm in which closely related sequences were merged to remove PCR and sequencing errors. Alignment of CDR3 sequences to IMGT reference sequences was used to assign V, D and J gene segments. For a sequence to be retained, a match of at least six nucleotides to both a V gene segment and a J gene segment was required. Rearrangements were called productive when the CDR3 lacked stop codons and stayed in frame with V and J; all others were non-productive. Following IMGT convention, CDR3 was defined as the stretch from the second conserved V-encoded cysteine to the conserved J-encoded phenylalanine. The earlier analysis of around 640 of the donors excluded sequences that lacked an unambiguous match to a single V gene segment. In an earlier analysis of several hundred of the donors, V segments were called functional above 56.7% productive rearrangements and were called segregating when the between-donor standard deviation exceeded 5%. A statistical classification framework was developed to diagnose cytomegalovirus status using the catalog of TCR beta chain sequences. A later analysis assigned V and J genes by comparing TCR nucleotide sequences with IMGT/GENE-DB human TR gene sequences. The TCRdist pipeline was used in a later analysis to assign CDR3 sequences and most-parsimonious VDJ recombination scenarios. A later analysis defined each TCR beta chain by its CDR3 amino acid sequence plus V-gene family, and excluded reads lacking a unique V-gene family. To address suspected cross-contamination and a sequencing artifact, a later analysis removed 450 to 700 highly shared, low-generation-probability nucleotide sequences. In a later analysis, a clonal expansion index for each public chain was calculated from normalized within-repertoire ranks of inferred template counts. In a later analysis, generation probabilities were computed with a VDJ recombination model fitted to out-of-frame rearrangements, and the resulting probabilities were checked against IGoR. A later analysis scored TCR-TCR, TCR-HLA and TCR-CMV co-occurrence with hypergeometric tests, applying a repertoire-size bias correction to TCR pairs. In a later analysis, false discovery rates were estimated by permuting HLA or CMV assignments 20 times. In a later analysis, co-occurring TCRs were grouped with DBSCAN, and TCRdist sequence similarity was added when clustering was performed within HLA-allele-positive subsets. Repertoires with fewer than 30,000 or more than 120,000 public chains, plus five repertoires with anomalous nucleotide sharing, were excluded from co-occurrence clustering. TCRdb retrieved this table from immuneACCESS and kept in-frame rearrangements only. Not all clones are present; in checked studies, unresolved V genes account for under half, and no reason is known for the remainder. That table gives V, J and clone size, and the DNA gave D and trimming. The sample contains around 99,000 clones, around three quarters of them found a single time. In total, the top ten clones hold about 4.3% of the sample.

This TCR was sampled from a male donor in good health and CMV-seronegative. Sequenced input: PBMCs. Rearrangement joined TRBV6-5 to TRBJ1-2; a weak D assignment points to TRBD1 (6 bases agree). The CDR3 protein is CASSFGYRDFGYGYTF. At the DNA level, the sequence is TGTGCCAGCAGTTTTGGATACAGGGATTTCGGGTATGGCTACACCTTC.